What follows is one T cell receptor beta chain and its context. What it binds is not known. Clones were read by immunoSEQ multiplex PCR, and TCRdb kept only the in-frame ones, dropping some. The table shows 25,000 to 35,000 clones, with 60% to 80% occurring only once. The sample is drawn from a study of T cell clonotyping in hematopoietic cell transplantation. General study results and limits: No sorting was done, leaving CD4 and CD8 contributions mixed. After transplant, recipient diversity fell while pathologically expanded clonotypes grew through day 180.

Indicated time point: recipient sample about 28 days before transplant, after cytoreduction. The sample was peripheral blood mononuclear cells, taken before stem cell transplant. The TCR originated in a man aged 50 or older with myelodysplastic syndrome. Some clones in this sample may be carry-over from other donors' samples.

CDR3 coding DNA: TGTGCCAGCAGCCATTCCGCGGACCGCTTTGGCGAGCAGTACTTC. Amino acid sequence: CASSHSADRFGEQYF. The rearrangement joins TRBV4-2 to TRBJ2-7; no clear D. Per germline, CDR1 LGHNA and CDR2 YNFKEQ. V was cut by 3 bases and J by 6 bases, with 18 bases left in between. This CDR3 has 15 residues.